The next 10 T cell receptor beta chains were all read from a single sample in a study of PD-1 blockade in classical Hodgkin lymphoma. Using immunoSEQ multiplex PCR, the repertoire was profiled, and TCRdb retains in-frame clones only, with some absent. The repertoire holds around 17,000 clones, with 78% as singletons. Specified time point: cycle 4 day 1 (C4D1), after more than five weeks of nivolumab. Each patient relapsed following autologous stem cell transplantation, and prior brentuximab vedotin exposure differed. The study purified CD4+ T cells from thawed PBMCs using magnetic negative selection. The source was CD4+ T cells from blood, collected before the fourth cycle of nivolumab. These receptors all stem from a human donor with classical Hodgkin lymphoma.

This clone was found once. The chain has TRBV6-6 and TRBJ1-4; the D is unclear. V was trimmed by 4 bases and J by 8 bases, leaving 8 bases between them. CDR1 and CDR2 (germline): MNHNY, SVGAGI (reference sequence). The CDR3 is made up of 12 amino acids. The CDR3 nucleotides are TGTGCCAGCAGTTTTGAGGTGGAAAAACTGTTTTTT. The encoded protein is CASSFEVEKLFF.

The V and J genes are TRBV9 and TRBJ2-1, with 11 bases lining up with TRBD2. There are 15 residues in the CDR3. The germline CDR1 and CDR2 sequences are SGDLS and YYNGEE. V lost 1 base and J lost 6; bases outside the gene matches: 3. In DNA, the CDR3 is TGTGCCAGCAGCGTACTAGCGGGAGGACCCAATGAGCAGTTCTTC. Translation: CASSVLAGGPNEQFF.

The CDR3 is CASSRLAANNEQFF. As DNA, the CDR3 is TGTGCCAGCTCTAGACTAGCGGCCAACAATGAGCAGTTCTTC. The chain links TRBV25-1 to TRBJ2-1; 9 bases align to TRBD2. Germline loops: CDR1 MGHDK, CDR2 SYGVNS. Trimming at V came to 8 bases and at J to 5 bases, leaving 7 bases not matched to a gene. CDR3 size: 14 residues.

This rearrangement joins TRBV10-3 to TRBJ2-3; D is perhaps TRBD1 (5 bases). The CDR3 extends over 15 amino acids. Germline V gene sequence: CDR1 ENHRY, CDR2 SYGVKD. The V gene lost 2 bases and the J gene lost 0 bases, with 9 bases spanning the gap. CDR3 residues: CAISERQGSTDTQYF. CDR3 nucleotides: TGTGCCATCAGTGAGAGGCAGGGTAGCACAGATACGCAGTATTTT.

By its share, this clone is medium-sized. The rearrangement links TRBV6-6 to TRBJ1-1; D gene uncertain. CDR3 length: 13 amino acids. Trimming pared 10 bases from V and 6 bases from J, leaving 18 bases between. CDR1 is MNHNY and CDR2 is SVGAGI in the germline V gene (reference sequence). The CDR3 is CATSTPGKAEAFF. Here the CDR3 DNA reads TGTGCCACCTCGACCCCTGGGAAGGCTGAAGCTTTCTTT.

The chain carries TRBV19 and TRBJ1-5, with a weak D call TRBD1 (6 bases). Germline CDR1 LNHDA, CDR2 SQIVND (reference sequence). V dropped 3 bases and J dropped 0 bases, with 12 bases sitting between them. The CDR3 covers 16 residues. CDR3 in amino acids: CASSMRAGDSNQPQHF. The CDR3 nucleotides are TGTGCCAGTAGTATGAGGGCAGGGGATAGCAATCAGCCCCAGCATTTT.

A few counts support this clone. The rearrangement uses TRBV27 and TRBJ2-5; no clear D. V was shortened by 1 base and J by 2 bases, with 8 bases between the two germline ends. This CDR3 contains 14 residues. Germline CDR1 is MNHEY and CDR2 is SMNVEV (reference sequence). CDR3 sequence (DNA): TGTGCCAGCAGTTTATGGCCAGAGCAAGAGACCCAGTACTTC. It yields the protein CASSLWPEQETQYF.

This chain links TRBV4-1 with TRBJ2-5; 7 bases align to TRBD1. V gave up 0 bases and J gave up 5 bases; unmatched junction bases: 6. Germline assignment: CDR1 MGHRA and CDR2 YSYEKL. This CDR3 spans 15 amino acids. The CDR3 region is CASSQDLDRVETQYF. Here the CDR3 DNA reads TGCGCCAGCAGCCAAGATCTCGACAGGGTGGAGACCCAGTACTTC.

V is TRBV6-6 and J is TRBJ2-3; 12 nucleotides agree with TRBD2. CDR1 is MNHNY and CDR2 is SVGAGI in the germline V gene (reference sequence). Trimming removed 8 bases from V and 4 bases from J; junction bases left unmatched: 1. The CDR3 runs 13 residues. The CDR3 bases are TGTGCCAGCCGACTAGCGGGAGCAGATACGCAGTATTTT. This translates into CASRLAGADTQYF.

This clone was seen only a few times. CDR3 in DNA: TGTGCCAGCACCGAAAGTGACTATGGCTACACCTTC. Amino acids: CASTESDYGYTF. The V gene is TRBV6-1, the J gene TRBJ1-2; D not certain. The CDR3 consists of 12 residues. Between the trimmed V and J ends, which lost 7 bases and 3 bases, there was a span of 9 bases. Germline V CDR1 and CDR2: MNHNS, SASEGT.